The 6 T cell receptor beta chains in this list originate from one sample, sequenced in a study of blood T cells in healthy people across ages (dated by TCRdb to about 2015). Library prep was done by 5' RACE. This sample was sequenced with an Illumina HiSeq 2500. The second PCR ran for roughly 7 to 11 cycles and used a J-beta primer mix along with a sample-barcoded 5' primer. TCRdb passed the public sequencing reads through fastp at Q25 and MiXCR, retaining productive beta sequences. Here each entry gathers all rows of one CDR3 protein and keeps the most common genes and DNA. This sample gives roughly 730,000 distinct CDR3 sequences in total; roughly three fifths of them show up just once. The ten largest make up about a quarter of the sample. Input material: blood. Receptors were obtained from a middle-aged man in good health.

V is TRBV27 and J is TRBJ2-7; 8 bases agree with TRBD1. CDR1 MNHEY and CDR2 SMNVEV come from the germline V gene (reference sequence). This CDR3 is 15 amino acids long. Trimming removed 3 bases from V and 5 bases from J; junction bases left unmatched: 9. CDR3 nucleotide sequence: TGTGCCAGCAGTTTTTCTTCAGCAGGGGGCGACGAGCAGTACTTC. It encodes CASSFSSAGGDEQYF.

As to this clonotype: This could be a read error, since a much larger clone is one nucleotide away. V usage is TRBV4-2 and J usage is TRBJ1-2, with D possibly TRBD1 on 5 matching bases. Germline CDR1 is LGHNA and CDR2 is YNFKEQ. The CDR3 spans 14 residues. The CDR3 DNA reads TGTGCCAGCAGCCCGTTTATTGGGGACTATGGCCACACCTTC. This translates into CASSPFIGDYGHTF.

The chain joins TRBV4-3 to TRBJ2-7; no firm D call. This CDR3 spans 15 amino acids. V was clipped by 6 bases and J by 3 bases, with 18 bases between them. CDR1 and CDR2 from the germline V gene are LGHNA and YSLEER. CDR3 sequence reads: CASSLRVDQSYEQYF. The CDR3, as DNA: TGCGCCAGCAGTCTCCGGGTAGACCAGAGCTACGAGCAGTACTTC.

There are many counts of this clonotype. V usage is TRBV12-3 or TRBV12-4 and J usage is TRBJ2-7; D is uncertain. The CDR3 covers 11 residues. Trimming took off 2 bases at V and 5 bases at J, with 4 bases between the two ends. The CDR3 region has the DNA TGTGCCAGCAGTTTATATAACGAGCAGTACTTC. Protein product: CASSLYNEQYF.

The CDR3 bases are TGCGCCAGCAGCCAGGGCCGGGGCGGCGAGCAGTTCTTC. This codes for CASSQGRGGEQFF. The chain employs TRBV4-3 and TRBJ2-1; possibly TRBD1 or TRBD2 for D (5 bases each). The CDR3 length is 13 residues. Deletions cut 3 bases from V and 10 bases from J, with 13 bases between. Germline V lookup: CDR1 LGHNA, CDR2 YSLEER.

This sequence joins TRBV5-1 and TRBJ2-5; D may be TRBD2 (7 bases). Trimming stripped 2 bases from V and 11 bases from J, with 16 bases between. This CDR3 contains 13 residues. The V gene's germline CDR1 is SGHRS and CDR2 YFSETQ. CDR3 amino acids: CASSFEGGNEQYF. The CDR3 DNA follows: TGCGCCAGCAGCTTTGAGGGGGGGAATGAGCAGTACTTC. Full variable domain (missing parts from reference TRBV5-1 and TRBJ2-5): KAGVTQTPRYLIKTRGQQVTLSCSPISGHRSVSWYQQTPGQGLQFLFEYFSETQRNKGNFPGRFSGRQFSNSRSEMNVSTLELGDSALYLCASSFEGGNEQYFGPGTRLLVL.